The 16 T cell receptor beta chains reported below all come from one sample, sequenced in a study of breast tumors, draining lymph nodes, adjacent tissues. A single record per CDR3 protein comes from TCRdb applying MiXCR to the multiplex PCR reads. The table has about 230,000 distinct CDR3 sequences, about 32% seen once. Axillary draining lymph nodes of breast cancer patients supplied the node samples. Specimen: axillary lymph node tissue. Receptors were obtained from a female donor with breast cancer. Some clones in this sample may be carry-over from other donors' samples.

The chain joins TRBV25-1 to TRBJ1-6; D gene unclear. V dropped 4 bases and J dropped 9 bases, with 13 bases sitting between them. CDR3 length: 14 residues. Germline lookup yields CDR1 MGHDK and CDR2 SYGVNS. CDR3 residues: CASSAIGRGSPLHF. The CDR3 DNA sequence: TGTGCCAGCAGTGCTATAGGGAGAGGTTCACCCCTCCACTTT.

Details on this clonotype: Because it lacks the conserved phenylalanine or tryptophan at the end, this CDR3 is likely a read error. The chain employs TRBV5-5 and TRBJ2-3, with a tentative D call TRBD2 (7 bases). This CDR3 is 14 amino acids long. Germline lookup yields CDR1 SGHKS and CDR2 YYEKEE (reference sequence). With 1 base removed from V and 5 bases from J, the gap between germline ends came to 11 bases. The CDR3: CASSLRGGGDTQYS. The CDR3 region has the DNA TGTGCCAGCAGCTTGAGGGGGGGCGGAGATACGCAGTATTCT.

This clonotype was counted at least ten times. The rearrangement joins TRBV20-1 to TRBJ2-3; D possibly corresponds to TRBD1 (5 bases). This CDR3 contains 15 residues. CDR1 DFQATT and CDR2 SNEGSKA come from the germline V gene (reference sequence). The V gene lost 1 base and the J gene lost 4 bases, with 15 bases spanning the gap. This CDR3 reads CSARGGWLGADTQYF. Here the CDR3 DNA reads TGCAGTGCTAGAGGGGGCTGGTTAGGTGCAGATACGCAGTATTTT.

The rearrangement uses TRBV29-1 and TRBJ2-7; maybe TRBD2 (5 bases). CDR1 is SQVTM and CDR2 is ANQGSEA in the germline V gene. Trimming shortened V by 3 bases and J by 0 bases, and 9 bases separated the two germline ends. CDR3 length: 13 amino acids. CDR3 sequence reads: CSVDPGNSYEQYF. In DNA form, the CDR3 reads TGCAGCGTTGACCCGGGGAACTCCTACGAGCAGTACTTC.

V gene TRBV20-1 combines with J gene TRBJ1-3, with unresolved D. Germline CDR1 is DFQATT and CDR2 is SNEGSKA (reference sequence). The CDR3 length is 14 residues. Trimming removed 6 bases from V and 0 bases from J, with 12 bases in between. Here the CDR3 reads CSAPSPYSGNTIYF. The CDR3 DNA follows: TGCAGTGCCCCTAGCCCTTACTCTGGAAACACCATATATTTT.

This clonotype was recorded at least ten times. The chain carries TRBV6-2 or TRBV6-3 and TRBJ2-7; no reliable D call. The CDR3 has 14 residues. V lost 0 bases and J 3 bases, leaving 9 bases between the germline ends. Per germline, CDR1 MNHEY and CDR2 SVGEGT. For the CDR3, the DNA is TGTGCCAGCAGTTACTCGCAGGTGAGCTACGAGCAGTACTTC. Its translation is CASSYSQVSYEQYF.

The chain combines TRBV9 with TRBJ1-6; D is unresolved. CDR3 length equals 14 residues. The V and J ends lost 3 bases and 7 bases respectively, with 11 bases between them. CDR1 SGDLS and CDR2 YYNGEE come from the germline V gene. The CDR3 DNA reads as TGTGCCAGCAGCGGGGTGGTGATGAATTCACCCCTCCACTTT. It translates to CASSGVVMNSPLHF.

This rearrangement joins TRBV10-3 to TRBJ1-3, with D perhaps TRBD1 (5 bases). Trimming cost V 7 bases and J 4 bases, with 8 bases left between them. The V gene's germline CDR1 is ENHRY and CDR2 SYGVKD. The CDR3 has 12 residues. For the CDR3, the DNA is TGTGCCATCACAAGGGGAGGAAACACCATATATTTT. Translating gives CAITRGGNTIYF.

This clonotype came up many times. This chain joins TRBV10-3 and TRBJ2-2; 8 nucleotides match TRBD2. Germline values: CDR1 ENHRY, CDR2 SYGVKD. The CDR3 extends over 16 amino acids. V dropped 6 bases and J dropped 5; count of bases not matched to a gene: 11. The CDR3 sequence: CAISLSVAGGTGELFF. For the CDR3, the DNA is TGTGCCATCAGCCTTAGCGTTGCGGGAGGTACCGGGGAGCTGTTTTTT.

This clonotype was seen many times. The chain employs TRBV3-1 and TRBJ2-6, with D possibly TRBD1 on 5 matching bases. Between the trimmed V and J ends, which lost 2 bases and 2 bases, there was a span of 22 bases. Germline V CDR1 and CDR2: LGHDT, YNNKEL (reference sequence). This CDR3 spans 20 amino acids. The CDR3 reads CASSQRFPGWGLAGANVLTF. The CDR3 bases are TGTGCCAGCAGCCAACGCTTTCCAGGTTGGGGCCTAGCTGGGGCCAACGTCCTGACTTTC.

V is TRBV3-1 and J is TRBJ2-1; perhaps TRBD1 as D (6 bases). V gave up 8 bases and J gave up 7 bases, with 12 bases separating them. The germline CDR1 and CDR2 sequences are LGHDT and YNNKEL (reference sequence). CDR3 length equals 12 residues. CDR3 residues: CASSGTINEQFF. The CDR3 DNA follows: TGTGCCAGCTCGGGGACAATAAATGAGCAGTTCTTC.

In this sample, this clonotype turned up many times. V gene TRBV19 combines with J gene TRBJ2-5; a weak D match, TRBD2 (7 bases). Trimming took off 8 bases at V and 6 bases at J, with 19 bases between the two ends. The germline gives CDR1 LNHDA, CDR2 SQIVND (reference sequence). The CDR3 spans 14 residues. CDR3 DNA sequence: TGTGCCAGTGCCCCTTCCGGGGGGCGACAGACCCAGTACTTC. Protein: CASAPSGGRQTQYF.

With regard to this clonotype: This sequence may be a read error, since a much larger clone differs from it by one base. This chain connects TRBV6-4 to TRBJ2-7; TRBD2 aligns across 13 bases. CDR3 length equals 15 residues. With V trimmed by 6 bases and J by 3 bases, 5 bases remained unmatched. Per germline, CDR1 MRHNA and CDR2 SNTAGT. This CDR3 reads CASSPGLAGVYEQYF. The CDR3 DNA follows: TGTGCCAGCAGCCCCGGACTAGCGGGAGTCTACGAGCAGTACTTC.

This clonotype was picked up one time. This chain joins TRBV11-1 and TRBJ2-5; 8 bases are shared with TRBD2. The CDR3 spans 16 residues. Germline CDR1 is SGHAT and CDR2 is FQDESV (reference sequence). Trimming removed 5 bases from V and 4 bases from J; junction bases left unmatched: 12. CDR3 coding DNA: TGTGCCAGCAGCACGACACCAGCGGGAGTAGGAGAGACCCAGTACTTC. Protein product: CASSTTPAGVGETQYF.

This clonotype was found many times. A much larger clone lies one base from this, so it may be a read error. The V call is TRBV12-3 or TRBV12-4, the J call TRBJ1-5; D remains ambiguous. The V gene lost 3 bases and the J gene lost 2 bases, with 14 bases spanning the gap. This CDR3 is built from 16 residues. In DNA form, the CDR3 reads TGTGCCAGCAGTTTCGCGCTCGGGGAAGGCAATCAGCCCCAGCATTTT. Amino acids: CASSFALGEGNQPQHF.

Points on this clonotype: Being one base from a much bigger clone, this may be a read error. The chain has TRBV5-6 and TRBJ2-1, with a tentative D call TRBD1 (5 bases). V was clipped by 4 bases and J by 6 bases, with 11 bases between them. The V gene's germline CDR1 is SGHDT and CDR2 YYEEEE. This CDR3 comprises 13 residues. Here the CDR3 reads CASSVGQTNEQFF. The CDR3 bases are TGTGCCAGCAGCGTCGGACAAACCAATGAGCAGTTCTTC.